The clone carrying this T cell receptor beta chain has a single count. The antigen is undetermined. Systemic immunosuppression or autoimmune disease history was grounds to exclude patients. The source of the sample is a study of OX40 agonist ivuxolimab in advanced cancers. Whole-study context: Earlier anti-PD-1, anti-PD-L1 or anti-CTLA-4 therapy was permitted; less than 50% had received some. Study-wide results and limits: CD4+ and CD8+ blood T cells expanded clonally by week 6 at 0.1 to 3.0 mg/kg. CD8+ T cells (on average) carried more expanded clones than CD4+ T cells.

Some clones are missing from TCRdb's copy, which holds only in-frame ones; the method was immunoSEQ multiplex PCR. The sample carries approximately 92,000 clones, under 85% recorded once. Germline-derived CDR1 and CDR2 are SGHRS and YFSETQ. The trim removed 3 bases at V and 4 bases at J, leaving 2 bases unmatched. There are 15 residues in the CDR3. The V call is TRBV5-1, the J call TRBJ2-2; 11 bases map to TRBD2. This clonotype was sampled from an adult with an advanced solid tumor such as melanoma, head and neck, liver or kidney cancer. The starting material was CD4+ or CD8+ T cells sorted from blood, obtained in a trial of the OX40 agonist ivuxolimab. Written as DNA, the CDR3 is TGCGCCAGCAGCTCCGGGACTAGCGGCACCGGGGAGCTGTTTTTT. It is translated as CASSSGTSGTGELFF.